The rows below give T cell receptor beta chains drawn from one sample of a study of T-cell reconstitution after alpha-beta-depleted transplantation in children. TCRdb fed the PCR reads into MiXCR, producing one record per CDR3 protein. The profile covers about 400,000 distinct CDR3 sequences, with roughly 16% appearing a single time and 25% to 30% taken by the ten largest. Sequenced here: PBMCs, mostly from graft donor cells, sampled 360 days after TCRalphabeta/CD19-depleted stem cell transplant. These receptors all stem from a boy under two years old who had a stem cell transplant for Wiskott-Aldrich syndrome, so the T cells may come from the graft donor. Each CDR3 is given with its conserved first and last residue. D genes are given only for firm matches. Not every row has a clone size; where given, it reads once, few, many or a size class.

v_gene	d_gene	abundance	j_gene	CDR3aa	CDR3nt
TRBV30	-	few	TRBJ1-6	CAWGASYNSPLHF	TGTGCCTGGGGGGCCTCTTATAATTCACCCCTCCACTTT
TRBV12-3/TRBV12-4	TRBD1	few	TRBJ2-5	CASSPPRQGGRETQYF	TGTGCCAGCAGCCCACCTCGACAGGGGGGACGAGAGACCCAGTACTTC
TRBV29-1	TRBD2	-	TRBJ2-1	CSGGLAVAYNEQFF	TGCAGCGGTGGACTAGCGGTCGCCTACAATGAGCAGTTCTTC
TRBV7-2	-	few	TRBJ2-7	CASSLWGGPTYEQYF	TGTGCCAGCAGCTTATGGGGCGGGCCCACCTACGAGCAGTACTTC
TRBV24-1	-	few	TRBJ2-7	CATSDLRGGEQYF	TGTGCCACCAGTGATCTGAGGGGCGGCGAGCAGTACTTC
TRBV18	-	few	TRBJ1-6	CATTGTLDSPLHF	TGTGCCACCACCGGGACACTAGATTCACCCCTCCACTTT
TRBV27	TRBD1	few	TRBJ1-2	CASSGYRGPVYGYTF	TGTGCCAGCAGTGGATACAGGGGGCCAGTCTATGGCTACACCTTC
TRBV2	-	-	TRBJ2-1	CASSECRRGPYNEQFF	TGTGCCAGCAGTGAATGTAGGCGGGGGCCCTACAATGAGCAGTTCTTC
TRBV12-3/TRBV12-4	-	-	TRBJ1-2	CASSLRAGFGYTF	TGTGCCAGCAGTTTACGGGCTGGGTTTGGCTACACCTTC
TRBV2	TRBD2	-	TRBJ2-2	CASSEALAGGPNTGELFF	TGTGCCAGCAGTGAAGCGCTAGCGGGAGGGCCGAACACCGGGGAGCTGTTTTTT
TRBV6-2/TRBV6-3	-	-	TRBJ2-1	CASLPRRGAYNEQFF	TGTGCCAGTTTACCCCGGCGGGGTGCCTACAATGAGCAGTTCTTC
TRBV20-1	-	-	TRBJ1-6	CSARKGHLGGNSPLHF	TGCAGTGCTAGAAAGGGACACCTCGGAGGTAATTCACCCCTCCACTTT
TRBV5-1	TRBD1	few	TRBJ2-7	CASSLRTGGPYEQYF	TGCGCCAGCAGCCTCCGGACAGGGGGCCCCTACGAGCAGTACTTC
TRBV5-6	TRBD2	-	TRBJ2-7	CASSLTATSGSYEQYF	TGTGCCAGCAGCTTGACTGCGACTAGCGGATCCTACGAGCAGTACTTC
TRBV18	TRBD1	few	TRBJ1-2	CASSPVRQGAYGYTF	TGTGCCAGCTCACCAGTGAGACAGGGGGCCTATGGCTACACCTTC
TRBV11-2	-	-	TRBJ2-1	CASKTWAPYNEQFF	TGTGCCAGCAAGACCTGGGCCCCATACAATGAGCAGTTCTTC
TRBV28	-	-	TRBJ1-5	CASSEFDTGKPQHF	TGTGCCAGCAGTGAGTTTGATACAGGGAAGCCCCAGCATTTT
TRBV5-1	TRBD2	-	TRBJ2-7	CASSPGTRAYEQYF	TGCGCCAGCAGTCCCGGGACTAGGGCCTACGAGCAGTACTTC
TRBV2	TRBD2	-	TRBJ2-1	CASSLPGLAHNEQFF	TGTGCCAGTTCACTCCCGGGACTAGCGCACAATGAGCAGTTCTTC
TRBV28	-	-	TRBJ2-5	CASQPLGLAKETQYF	TGTGCCAGTCAGCCTCTGGGGCTGGCAAAAGAGACCCAGTACTTC
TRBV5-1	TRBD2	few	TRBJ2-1	CASSLRSGSDEQFF	TGCGCCAGCAGCTTGAGGAGCGGGAGTGACGAGCAGTTCTTC
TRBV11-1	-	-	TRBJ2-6	CASSPLGRSLGFGGANVLTF	TGTGCCAGCAGCCCCCTCGGACGGAGTTTGGGGTTTGGTGGGGCCAACGTCCTGACTTTC
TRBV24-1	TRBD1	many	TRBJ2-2	CATSDPLGDRGYTGELFF	TGTGCCACCAGTGATCCACTAGGGGACAGGGGTTACACCGGGGAGCTGTTTTTT
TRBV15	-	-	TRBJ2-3	CATSRLGKATDTQYF	TGTGCCACCAGCAGGTTGGGAAAGGCCACAGATACGCAGTATTTT
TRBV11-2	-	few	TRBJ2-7	CASSLTRGTYEQYF	TGTGCCAGCAGCTTAACCAGGGGTACCTACGAGCAGTACTTC
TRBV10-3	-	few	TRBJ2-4	CAIGARENIQYF	TGTGCCATCGGGGCAAGGGAAAACATTCAGTACTTC
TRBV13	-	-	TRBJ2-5	CASSSGTPAGETQYF	TGTGCCAGCAGCTCTGGGACTCCGGCGGGGGAGACCCAGTACTTC
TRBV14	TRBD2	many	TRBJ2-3	CASSQPGLAGGVADTQYF	TGTGCCAGCAGCCAACCGGGACTAGCGGGAGGGGTGGCAGATACGCAGTATTTT
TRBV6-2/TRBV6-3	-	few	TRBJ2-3	CASSPGGRIHRPQYF	TGTGCCAGCAGTCCCGGAGGCAGGATCCACCGTCCGCAGTATTTT
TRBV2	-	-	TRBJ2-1	CASSGTRRVLNNEQFF	TGTGCCAGCAGTGGAACTCGGCGGGTGCTAAACAATGAGCAGTTCTTC
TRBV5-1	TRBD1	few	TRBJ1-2	CASSDRGTDYGYTF	TGCGCCAGCAGCGACAGGGGGACGGACTATGGCTACACCTTC
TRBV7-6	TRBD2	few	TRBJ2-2	CASSLNVPGLAGVTGELFF	TGTGCCAGCAGCTTAAATGTGCCGGGACTAGCGGGGGTAACCGGGGAGCTGTTTTTT
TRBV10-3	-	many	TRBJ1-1	CAISEGRTNTEAFF	TGTGCCATCAGTGAGGGGCGGACGAACACTGAAGCTTTCTTT
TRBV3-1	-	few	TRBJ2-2	CASSQLTDHTGELFF	TGTGCCAGCAGCCAATTGACAGACCACACCGGGGAGCTGTTTTTT
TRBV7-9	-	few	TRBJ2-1	CASSTEGPYNEQFF	TGTGCCAGCAGCACCGAGGGCCCCTACAATGAGCAGTTCTTC
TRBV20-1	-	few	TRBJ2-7	CSARVIGGYEQYF	TGCAGTGCTAGAGTAATAGGGGGGTACGAGCAGTACTTC
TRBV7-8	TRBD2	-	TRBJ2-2	CASTSSGRTTGELFF	TGTGCCAGCACCTCTAGCGGGAGGACAACCGGGGAGCTGTTTTTT
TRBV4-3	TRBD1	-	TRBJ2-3	CASSQLTGTTDTQYF	TGCGCCAGCAGCCAATTGACAGGGACCACAGATACGCAGTATTTT
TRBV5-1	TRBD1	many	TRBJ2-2	CASSKTGLRAGELFF	TGCGCCAGCTCCAAGACAGGGTTACGGGCCGGGGAGCTGTTTTTT
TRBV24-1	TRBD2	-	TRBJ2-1	CATSLSGSSYNEQFF	TGTGCCACCAGTCTGAGCGGGAGTTCCTACAATGAGCAGTTCTTC
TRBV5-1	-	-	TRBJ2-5	CASRPSGYQETQYF	TGCGCCAGCCGACCCAGCGGGTATCAAGAGACCCAGTACTTC
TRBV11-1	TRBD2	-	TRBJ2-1	CASSLRRPGTSGSAHNEQFF	TGTGCCAGCAGCTTACGAAGACCCGGGACTAGCGGGAGTGCGCACAATGAGCAGTTCTTC
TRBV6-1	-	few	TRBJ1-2	CASSVKGPGGYTF	TGTGCCAGCAGTGTTAAGGGGCCGGGCGGCTACACCTTC
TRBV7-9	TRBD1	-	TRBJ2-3	CASSFGTGVLTDTQYF	TGTGCCAGCAGCTTTGGGACAGGGGTCTTGACAGATACGCAGTATTTT
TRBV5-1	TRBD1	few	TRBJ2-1	CASRWDRQGLYNEQFF	TGCGCCAGCCGATGGGATAGACAGGGGCTTTACAATGAGCAGTTCTTC
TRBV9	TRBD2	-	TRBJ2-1	CASSVTSASYNEQFF	TGTGCCAGCAGCGTAACTAGCGCCTCCTACAATGAGCAGTTCTTC
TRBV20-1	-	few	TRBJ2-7	CSAQDGMRSGYEQYF	TGCAGTGCTCAGGACGGGATGCGGTCAGGCTACGAGCAGTACTTC
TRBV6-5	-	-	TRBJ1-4	CASSYSLGIGEKLFF	TGTGCCAGCAGTTACTCTCTCGGAATCGGAGAAAAACTGTTTTTT
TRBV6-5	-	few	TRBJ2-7	CASSHSWDEVYF	TGTGCCAGCAGTCACTCCTGGGACGAGGTGTACTTC
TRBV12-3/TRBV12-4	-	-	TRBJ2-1	CASQPLALVGYNEQFF	TGTGCCAGCCAGCCGTTGGCGTTAGTAGGCTACAATGAGCAGTTCTTC
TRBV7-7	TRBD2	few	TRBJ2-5	CASSLELAGGRETQYF	TGTGCCAGCAGCTTAGAACTAGCGGGGGGGCGAGAGACCCAGTACTTC
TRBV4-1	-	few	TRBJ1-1	CASSQGTFSVSEAFF	TGCGCCAGCAGCCAAGGCACATTTAGTGTTTCTGAAGCTTTCTTT
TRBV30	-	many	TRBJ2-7	CAWSVQFSYEQYF	TGTGCCTGGAGTGTACAGTTCTCCTACGAGCAGTACTTC
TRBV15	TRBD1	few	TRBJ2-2	CATSRDRQGITGELFF	TGTGCCACCAGCAGAGACCGACAGGGAATCACCGGGGAGCTGTTTTTT
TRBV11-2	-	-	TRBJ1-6	CASSLVGSSPLHF	TGTGCCAGCAGCTTAGTTGGCAGTTCACCCCTCCACTTT
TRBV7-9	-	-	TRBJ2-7	CASSPDPLMVREQYF	TGTGCCAGCAGCCCCGACCCACTCATGGTCCGGGAGCAGTACTTC
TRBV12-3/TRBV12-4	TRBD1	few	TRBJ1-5	CASNEQGWVSNQPQHF	TGTGCCAGCAACGAACAGGGGTGGGTTAGCAATCAGCCCCAGCATTTT
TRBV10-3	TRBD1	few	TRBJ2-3	CAIAGTGARDTQYF	TGTGCCATCGCCGGGACAGGGGCACGAGATACGCAGTATTTT